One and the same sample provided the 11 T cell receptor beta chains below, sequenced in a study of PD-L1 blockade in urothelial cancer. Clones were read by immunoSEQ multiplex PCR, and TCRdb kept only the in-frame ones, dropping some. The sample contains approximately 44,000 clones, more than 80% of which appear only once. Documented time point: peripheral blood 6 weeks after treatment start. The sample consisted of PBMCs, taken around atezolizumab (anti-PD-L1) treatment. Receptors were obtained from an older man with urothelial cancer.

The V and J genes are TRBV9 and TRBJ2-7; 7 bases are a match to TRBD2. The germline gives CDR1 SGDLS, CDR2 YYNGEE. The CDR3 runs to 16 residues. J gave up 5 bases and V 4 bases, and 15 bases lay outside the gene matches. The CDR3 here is CASSPQSGGGVNEQYF. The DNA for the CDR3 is TGTGCCAGCAGCCCCCAGTCCGGGGGAGGGGTGAACGAGCAGTACTTC.

Here the CDR3 reads CASSPRVPSSYNEQFF. The CDR3 nucleotides are TGTGCCAGCAGCCCGCGAGTGCCGAGCTCCTACAATGAGCAGTTCTTC. The chain couples TRBV5-8 to TRBJ2-1; no firm D call. Trimming took off 4 bases at V and 0 bases at J, with 14 bases between the two ends. Germline values: CDR1 SGHTS, CDR2 YDEGEE. The CDR3 is 16 amino acids.

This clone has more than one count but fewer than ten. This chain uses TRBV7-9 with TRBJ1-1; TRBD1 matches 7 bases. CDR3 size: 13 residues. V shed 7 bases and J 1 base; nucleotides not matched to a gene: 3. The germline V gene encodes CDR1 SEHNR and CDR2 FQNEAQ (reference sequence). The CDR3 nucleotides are TGTGCCAGCATTTCAGGGGGGAACACTGAAGCTTTCTTT. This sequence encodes CASISGGNTEAFF.

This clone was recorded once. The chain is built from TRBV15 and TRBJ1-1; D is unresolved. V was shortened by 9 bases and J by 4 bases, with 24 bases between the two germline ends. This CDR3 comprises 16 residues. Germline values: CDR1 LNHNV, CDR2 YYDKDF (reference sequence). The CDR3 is CATVKTRGAQGTEAFF. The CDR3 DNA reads TGTGCCACTGTAAAAACTCGCGGAGCCCAAGGCACTGAAGCTTTCTTT.

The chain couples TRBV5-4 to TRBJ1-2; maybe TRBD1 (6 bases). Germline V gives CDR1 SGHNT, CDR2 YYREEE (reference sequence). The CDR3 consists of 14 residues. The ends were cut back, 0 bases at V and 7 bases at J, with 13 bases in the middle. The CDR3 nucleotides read TGTGCCAGCAGCTTGGCGGGCAGGGGATCTGGCTACACCTTC. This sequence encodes CASSLAGRGSGYTF.

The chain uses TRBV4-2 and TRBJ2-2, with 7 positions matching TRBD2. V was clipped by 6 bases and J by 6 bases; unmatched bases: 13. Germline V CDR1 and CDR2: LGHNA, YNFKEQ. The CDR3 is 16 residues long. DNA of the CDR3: TGTGCCAGCAGGCGAAGTGGGGGGGGAGGACCCGGGGAGCTGTTTTTT. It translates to CASRRSGGGGPGELFF.

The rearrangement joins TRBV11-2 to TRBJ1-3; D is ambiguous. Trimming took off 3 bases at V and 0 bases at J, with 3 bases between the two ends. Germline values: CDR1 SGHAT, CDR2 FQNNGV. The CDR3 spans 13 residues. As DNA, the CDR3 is TGTGCCAGCAGCTTGAGCTCTGGAAACACCATATATTTT. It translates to CASSLSSGNTIYF.

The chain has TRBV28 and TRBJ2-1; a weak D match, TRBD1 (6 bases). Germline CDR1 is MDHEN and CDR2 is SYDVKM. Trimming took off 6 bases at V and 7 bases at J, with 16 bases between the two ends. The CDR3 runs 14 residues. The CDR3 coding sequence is TGTGCCAGCAGCCCCCCGGGGACAAGGAATGAGCAGTTCTTC. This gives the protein CASSPPGTRNEQFF.

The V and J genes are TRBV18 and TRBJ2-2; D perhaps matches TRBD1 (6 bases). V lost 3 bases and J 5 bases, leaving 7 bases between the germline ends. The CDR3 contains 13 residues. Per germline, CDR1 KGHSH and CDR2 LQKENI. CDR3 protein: CASSPRGTGELFF. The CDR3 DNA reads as TGTGCCAGCTCACCCAGGGGTACCGGGGAGCTGTTTTTT.

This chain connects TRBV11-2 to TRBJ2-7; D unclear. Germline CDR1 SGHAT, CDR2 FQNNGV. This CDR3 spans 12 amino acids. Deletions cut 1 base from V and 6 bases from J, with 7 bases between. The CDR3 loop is CASSLAPGEQYF. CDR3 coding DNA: TGTGCCAGCAGCTTAGCCCCAGGCGAGCAGTACTTC.

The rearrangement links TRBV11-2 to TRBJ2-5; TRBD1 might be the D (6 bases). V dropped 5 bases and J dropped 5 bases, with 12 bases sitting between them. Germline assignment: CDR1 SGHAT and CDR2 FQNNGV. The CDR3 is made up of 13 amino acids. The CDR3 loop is CASSPQGFETQYF. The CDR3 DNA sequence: TGTGCCAGCAGCCCACAGGGATTTGAGACCCAGTACTTC.